The rows below give T cell receptor beta chains drawn from one sample of a study of neoadjuvant anti-PD-1 for oral cavity cancer. Clones were read by immunoSEQ multiplex PCR, and TCRdb kept only the in-frame ones, dropping some. The data hold about 7,800 clones, with around two thirds observed a single time. Source: PBMCs, taken after nivolumab (anti-PD-1) treatment. The receptor set was obtained from a person aged 40 to 85 with oral cavity squamous cell carcinoma. Both conserved end residues are part of each CDR3. Fields, in order: D gene, CDR3 length, J gene, V gene, clone size, CDR3 protein, CDR3 DNA. D genes are given only for firm matches. The size field is filled for only some rows; it gives once, few, many or a size class.

TRBD1 17 TRBJ2-1 TRBV6-4 . CASSVYFTGQTSGEQFF TGTGCCAGCAGTGTATACTTTACGGGACAGACCAGTGGTGAGCAGTTCTTC
. 14 TRBJ1-1 TRBV5-6 . CASSYFGANTEAFF TGTGCCAGCAGCTATTTTGGAGCGAACACTGAAGCTTTCTTT
. 13 TRBJ1-5 TRBV5-5 few CASSPGVGQPQHF TGTGCCAGCAGCCCGGGGGTGGGTCAGCCCCAGCATTTT
. 14 TRBJ1-4 TRBV15 . CATSRGQENEKLFF TGTGCCACCAGCAGGGGACAAGAGAATGAAAAACTGTTTTTT
. 12 TRBJ1-2 TRBV28 . CASSSGPPGYTF TGTGCCAGCAGTTCAGGCCCTCCCGGCTACACCTTC
. 15 TRBJ2-7 TRBV10-3 few CAIRTGEAGSYEQYF TGTGCCATCAGGACGGGGGAGGCGGGATCCTACGAGCAGTACTTC
TRBD1 13 TRBJ1-6 TRBV30 . CAWQQGAGTPLHF TGTGCCTGGCAACAGGGGGCCGGGACACCCCTCCACTTT
. 14 TRBJ2-3 TRBV10-1 . CASSEDNRQHTQYF TGCGCCAGCAGTGAGGACAACAGACAGCATACGCAGTATTTT
. 16 TRBJ1-5 TRBV6-6 . CASSYTGGGGNQPQHF TGTGCCAGCAGTTACACCGGGGGGGGTGGCAATCAGCCCCAGCATTTT
TRBD2 13 TRBJ2-7 TRBV6-5 . CASSYREGYEQYF TGTGCCAGCAGTTACAGGGAGGGCTACGAGCAGTACTTC
TRBD1 18 TRBJ2-7 TRBV27 few CASSRRTGTRVGSYEQYF TGTGCCAGCAGTCGACGGACAGGGACACGTGTTGGGTCCTACGAGCAGTACTTC
. 15 TRBJ1-4 TRBV5-5 . CASSLSDPNREKLFF TGTGCCAGCAGCTTATCGGACCCAAATAGGGAAAAACTGTTTTTT
. 14 TRBJ1-4 TRBV6-1 . CASSEAGAEEKLFF TGTGCCAGCAGTGAAGCAGGGGCCGAGGAAAAACTGTTTTTT
TRBD1 13 TRBJ1-2 TRBV7-2 . CASSVRDSYGYTF TGTGCCAGCAGCGTCCGGGACAGCTATGGCTACACCTTC
. 15 TRBJ1-2 TRBV7-9 . CASSSPTGRIYGYTF TGTGCCAGCAGCTCGCCGACGGGACGGATCTATGGCTACACCTTC
. 18 TRBJ1-1 TRBV5-1 . CASSLDQVPGPRNTEAFF TGCGCCAGCAGCTTGGACCAAGTACCGGGACCCCGGAACACTGAAGCTTTCTTT